The 8 T cell receptor beta chains below were found in one sample sequenced in a study of metastatic and nonmetastatic thyroid tumors. Thyroid surgery was preceded by no treatment in any patient. TCRdb re-called the PCR reads via MiXCR. The data contain roughly 81,000 clones, approximately 9% of them seen just once; the ten biggest clones take up 8.8%. Material for sequencing was blood. These receptors were obtained from a female donor with papillary thyroid cancer or a benign thyroid nodule (not recorded which). Some clones in this sample may be carry-over from other donors' samples.

In its sample, this clone was seen a few times. The V call is TRBV19, the J call TRBJ2-5; D possibly corresponds to TRBD2 (5 bases). The CDR3 sequence is 14 residues long. The germline V and J ends were trimmed by 4 bases and 2 bases, with 11 bases remaining between them. CDR1 is LNHDA, CDR2 SQIVND, per germline (reference sequence). The chain's CDR3 is CASSNRRVQETQYF. The CDR3 DNA reads as TGTGCCAGTAGTAACCGGCGGGTTCAAGAGACCCAGTACTTC. The full variable domain, completed using reference TRBV19 and TRBJ2-5, is DGGITQSPKYLFRKEGQNVTLSCEQNLNHDAMYWYRQDPGQGLRLIYYSQIVNDFQKGDIAEGYSVSREKKESFPLTVTSAQKNPTAFYLCASSNRRVQETQYFGPGTRLLVL.

About this clone itself: The junction shows a germline mismatch at one end, possibly a read error. The chain couples TRBV6-1 to TRBJ2-2, with a weak D call TRBD2 (5 bases). Looked up from germline, CDR1 is MNHNS and CDR2 is SASEGT. The CDR3 is 14 amino acids. The CDR3 spells CARSDRQNTGERFF. The DNA for the CDR3 is TGTGCCAGAAGTGACCGGCAGAACACCGGGGAGCGGTTTTTT.

Ten or more counts support this clone. This chain links TRBV3-1 with TRBJ2-5; D is unclear. Germline V gene lookup returns CDR1 LGHDT and CDR2 YNNKEL (reference sequence). This CDR3 is built from 14 residues. Trimming stripped 2 bases from V and 2 bases from J, with 9 bases between. CDR3 sequence (DNA): TGTGCCAGCAGCCAAAGTAGTTTACAAGAGACCCAGTACTTC. Its translation is CASSQSSLQETQYF.

This clone is categorized as medium-sized (0.01 to 0.1%). This chain links TRBV6-1 with TRBJ1-6; D not certain. V dropped 0 bases and J dropped 7 bases, with 10 bases sitting between them. The germline CDR1 and CDR2 sequences are MNHNS and SASEGT. The CDR3 consists of 15 residues. This CDR3 reads CASSEAHMGNSPLHF. In nucleotides, the CDR3 is TGTGCCAGCAGTGAAGCACATATGGGCAATTCACCCCTCCACTTT.

Many counts were recorded for this clone. This chain joins TRBV7-2 and TRBJ2-3; the match to TRBD2 covers 7 bases. V gave up 8 bases and J gave up 10 bases; unmatched junction bases: 12. Germline CDR1 SGHTA, CDR2 FQGNSA. The CDR3 has 13 residues. CDR3 bases: TGTGCCAGCGGACTAGAAGGCTCAGTAGCGCAGTATTTT. Residues: CASGLEGSVAQYF. The variable domain in full, completed from reference TRBV7-2 and TRBJ2-3, reads GAGVSQSPSNKVTEKGKDVELRCDPISGHTALYWYRQSLGQGLEFLIYFQGNSAPDKSGLPSDRFSAERTGGSVSTLTIQRTQQEDSAVYLCASGLEGSVAQYFGPGTRLTVL.

The rearrangement links TRBV6-9 to TRBJ1-2; TRBD1 might be the D (5 bases). V lost 4 bases to trimming and J lost 7 bases, with 13 bases between them. Germline CDR1 reads MNHGY; CDR2 reads SVAAGI. This CDR3 comprises 13 residues. The CDR3 is CASSFRGGVGYTF. CDR3 nucleotides: TGTGCCAGCAGTTTCCGGGGGGGGGTTGGCTACACCTTC.

This clone has ten or more counts. V usage is TRBV11-2 and J usage is TRBJ1-2; 7 nucleotides align to TRBD1. CDR1 and CDR2 from the germline V gene are SGHAT and FQNNGV. V shed 5 bases and J 1 base; nucleotides not matched to a gene: 10. This CDR3 comprises 16 residues. For the CDR3, the DNA is TGTGCCAGCAGCCCCAACAGGGGTCCCTTTAACTATGGCTACACCTTC. This encodes CASSPNRGPFNYGYTF.

This clone occurred many times. The rearrangement links TRBV18 to TRBJ1-1, with TRBD1 matching 9 bases. Germline V CDR1 and CDR2: KGHSH, LQKENI. Trimming at V came to 2 bases and at J to 11 bases, leaving 12 bases not matched to a gene. The CDR3 sequence is 15 residues long. The CDR3 loop reads CASSPSSGTGFWAFF. The CDR3 DNA reads as TGTGCCAGCTCACCATCCTCCGGGACAGGGTTTTGGGCTTTCTTT.